Following are 13 T cell receptor beta chains from one sample sequenced in a study of shared clonotypes between healthy human individuals. Only in-frame clones appear in the TCRdb table, and some are missing; sequencing was by immunoSEQ multiplex PCR. The sample includes 550,000 to 600,000 clones, around 81% of them seen just once. Sequenced material: PBMCs. These receptors came from a woman between 40 and 55 years old in good health. Some clones in this sample may be carry-over from other donors' samples.

The V gene is TRBV29-1, the J gene TRBJ2-2, with D tentatively TRBD2 (6 bases). The V gene's germline CDR1 is SQVTM and CDR2 ANQGSEA. Trimming removed 2 bases from V and 1 base from J, with 11 bases in between. This CDR3 is built from 15 residues. In nucleotides, the CDR3 is TGCAGCGTTGAAAGGGGCGGGATGAACACCGGGGAGCTGTTTTTT. It specifies CSVERGGMNTGELFF.

The chain has TRBV5-1 and TRBJ1-5; D call uncertain. The CDR3 runs to 16 residues. CDR1 is SGHRS and CDR2 is YFSETQ in the germline V gene. Trimming pared 5 bases from V and 4 bases from J, leaving 19 bases between. CDR3 DNA: TGCGCCAGCAGTCCAAACCCGGGAGTTACAAATCAGCCCCAGCATTTT. The encoded protein is CASSPNPGVTNQPQHF.

This clone was seen a handful of times. The chain uses TRBV14 and TRBJ1-3; D is undetermined. Trimming removed 4 bases from V and 7 bases from J, with 14 bases in between. The CDR3 covers 14 residues. Germline V gives CDR1 SGHDN, CDR2 FVKESK. CDR3 sequence reads: CASSPLSVVNTIYF. In DNA, the CDR3 is TGTGCCAGCAGCCCGCTCTCCGTAGTGAACACCATATATTTT. The full variable domain, completed using reference TRBV14 and TRBJ1-3, is EAGVTQFPSHSVIEKGQTVTLRCDPISGHDNLYWYRRVMGKEIKFLLHFVKESKQDESGMPNNRFLAERTGGTYSTLKVQPAELEDSGVYFCASSPLSVVNTIYFGEGSWLTVV.

The rearrangement joins TRBV6-4 to TRBJ2-2; 8 bases agree with TRBD2. CDR3 size: 18 residues. Germline loops: CDR1 MRHNA, CDR2 SNTAGT. The junction had 12 bases not matched to a gene; V was cut back by 0 bases and J by 6 bases. CDR3 amino acids: CASSDSKPQRELAGELFF. The CDR3 bases are TGTGCCAGCAGTGACTCGAAGCCCCAGCGGGAGTTGGCCGGGGAGCTGTTTTTT.

This clone was seen a handful of times. The CDR3 loop is CASSNVLANTGELFF. CDR3 DNA: TGTGCCAGCTCCAACGTCCTCGCGAACACCGGGGAGCTGTTTTTT. V and J are TRBV18 and TRBJ2-2; D not certain. Germline assignment: CDR1 KGHSH and CDR2 LQKENI. V was cut by 6 bases and J by 0 bases, with 11 bases left in between. The length of the CDR3 is 15 residues.

The chain is built from TRBV29-1 and TRBJ2-1, with D perhaps given as TRBD1 or TRBD2 (5 bases each). V lost 6 bases and J lost 9, with 18 bases in between. This CDR3 is 13 amino acids long. Per germline, CDR1 SQVTM and CDR2 ANQGSEA. CDR3 sequence (DNA): TGCAGCGTCACCGGGACGGCTGTGACTGAGCAGTTCTTC. Protein sequence: CSVTGTAVTEQFF.

V is TRBV30 and J is TRBJ1-1; D is ambiguous. V gave up 3 bases and J gave up 4 bases, with 18 bases separating them. Germline V gene sequence: CDR1 GTSNPN, CDR2 SVGIG (reference sequence). The CDR3 sequence is 15 residues long. The CDR3 here is CAWRSGESRITEAFF. Here the CDR3 DNA reads TGTGCCTGGAGGAGCGGGGAATCACGGATCACTGAAGCTTTCTTT. Full variable domain (remainder filled in from reference TRBV30 and TRBJ1-1): SQTIHQWPATLVQPVGSPLSLECTVEGTSNPNLYWYRQAAGRGLQLLFYSVGIGQISSEVPQNLSASRPQDRQFILSSKKLLLSDSGFYLCAWRSGESRITEAFFGQGTRLTVV.

In this sample, this clone turned up once. The V call is TRBV4-1, the J call TRBJ2-3, with TRBD2 identical over 12 bases. Germline assignment: CDR1 MGHRA and CDR2 YSYEKL. V lost 0 bases, J lost 5 bases, and 3 bases stayed unmatched. This CDR3 contains 16 residues. For the CDR3, the DNA is TGCGCCAGCAGCCAAGAACTAGCGGGAGGCATAGATACGCAGTATTTT. Residues: CASSQELAGGIDTQYF.

This rearrangement joins TRBV11-2 to TRBJ2-1, with D perhaps being TRBD1 or TRBD2 (5 bases each). The CDR3 loop spans 13 amino acids. Between the trimmed V and J ends, which lost 5 bases and 10 bases, there was a span of 15 bases. Germline values: CDR1 SGHAT, CDR2 FQNNGV. CDR3 protein: CASSRTGWGEQFF. For the CDR3, the DNA is TGTGCCAGCAGCCGCACCGGTTGGGGGGAGCAGTTCTTC.

This sequence joins TRBV30 and TRBJ1-1, with D maybe TRBD1 (5 bases). This CDR3 has 15 amino acids. CDR1 and CDR2 (germline): GTSNPN, SVGIG (reference sequence). V was pared by 0 bases and J by 5 bases, with 16 bases between. The CDR3 region has the DNA TGTGCCTGGAGTGTATTGGTGACAGCTCGAACTGAAGCTTTCTTT. Translating gives CAWSVLVTARTEAFF.

The chain joins TRBV5-1 to TRBJ2-2, with no clear D. Per germline, CDR1 SGHRS and CDR2 YFSETQ. V gave up 0 bases and J gave up 6 bases, with 9 bases separating them. This CDR3 region has 14 residues. The CDR3 spells CASSLASYSGELFF. In nucleotides, the CDR3 is TGCGCCAGCAGCTTGGCCTCGTACTCCGGGGAGCTGTTTTTT.

The rearrangement joins TRBV30 to TRBJ2-4; D is unresolved. Looked up from germline, CDR1 is GTSNPN and CDR2 is SVGIG (reference sequence). This CDR3 contains 14 residues. Trimming pared 4 bases from V and 1 base from J, leaving 11 bases between. This chain's CDR3 is CAWTESVAKNIQYF. The CDR3 region has the DNA TGTGCCTGGACCGAGAGTGTGGCCAAAAACATTCAGTACTTC.

The CDR3 reads CATTLGNEQFF. The CDR3 nucleotides read TGTGCCACTACACTAGGGAATGAGCAGTTCTTC. The J gene is TRBJ2-1, the V gene TRBV27; D may be TRBD2 (5 bases). Germline V gene lookup returns CDR1 MNHEY and CDR2 SMNVEV (reference sequence). This CDR3 spans 11 amino acids. Trimming stripped 10 bases from V and 7 bases from J, with 11 bases between.